This passage covers 5 T cell receptor beta chains from one sample sequenced in a study of T cells after yellow fever vaccination. TCRdb fed the 5' RACE reads into MiXCR, producing one record per CDR3 protein. The table includes some 29,000 distinct CDR3 sequences, under 6% detected once. The material sequenced was CD8+ T cells sorted from PBMCs, taken 10 days after the yellow fever booster vaccination. The source of these receptors is a man younger than 45 who received the YFV17D yellow fever vaccine.

This clonotype was seen many times. The junction departs from germline at one end; a sequencing error may be responsible. This CDR3 is CASSSDPGGTDTQYF. The DNA of the CDR3 is TGTGCTAGCAGCTCGGACCCCGGAGGCACAGATACGCAGTATTTT. The chain employs TRBV7-7 and TRBJ2-3; no definite D call. The CDR3 has 15 amino acids. CDR1 and CDR2 (germline): SSHAT, FNYEAQ (reference sequence).

This clonotype was seen repeatedly, ten times or more. This chain connects TRBV5-4 to TRBJ2-7; perhaps TRBD2 as D (6 bases). The V gene's germline CDR1 is SGHNT and CDR2 YYREEE (reference sequence). This CDR3 is built from 12 residues. The ends were cut back, 5 bases at V and 5 bases at J, with 11 bases in the middle. CDR3 DNA sequence: TGTGCCAGCAGGAATCCGGGGGACGAGCAGTACTTC. Protein: CASRNPGDEQYF.

This clonotype was recorded at least ten times. The chain has TRBV12-3 or TRBV12-4 and TRBJ2-2; no clear D gene. The V gene lost 1 base and the J gene lost 5 bases, with 5 bases spanning the gap. The CDR3 covers 13 residues. CDR3 nucleotide sequence: TGTGCCAGCAGTTTAGTGGGAACCGGGGAGCTGTTTTTT. Residues: CASSLVGTGELFF.

At least ten counts were recorded for this clonotype. V gene TRBV10-3 combines with J gene TRBJ1-5; 7 bases line up with TRBD1. Germline V gene lookup returns CDR1 ENHRY and CDR2 SYGVKD. J was trimmed by 6 bases and V by 3 bases; bases with no gene match: 11. The CDR3 runs 16 residues. Here the CDR3 reads CAISDPGRDRAQPQHF. CDR3 in DNA: TGTGCCATCAGTGATCCTGGGCGGGACAGAGCTCAGCCCCAGCATTTT.

This clonotype was observed at least ten times. The chain employs TRBV5-1 and TRBJ2-3, with D perhaps assigned TRBD1 or TRBD2 (6 bases each). Germline CDR1 SGHRS, CDR2 YFSETQ. CDR3 length: 16 residues. Trimming took off 0 bases at V and 2 bases at J, with 13 bases between the two ends. CDR3 protein: CASSLDDRTTTDTQYF. The CDR3 nucleotides are TGCGCCAGCAGCTTGGATGACAGGACTACCACAGATACGCAGTATTTT.